This T cell receptor (beta chain) stems from a study of metastatic and nonmetastatic thyroid tumors. At least ten counts were recorded for this clone. TCRdb re-clonotyped the PCR reads through MiXCR. The sample has roughly 40,000 clones, about a sixth seen once. Patients were all untreated before their thyroid surgery. This CDR3 is 13 amino acids long. Germline assignment: CDR1 WNHNN and CDR2 SYGVQD (reference sequence). Trimming stripped 2 bases from V and 7 bases from J, with 8 bases between. The sequenced material came from tumor tissue. The rearrangement joins TRBV10-1 to TRBJ2-2, with D unresolved. The receptor was derived from a female donor with papillary thyroid cancer or a benign thyroid nodule (not recorded which). Some clones in this sample may be carry-over from other donors' samples. The CDR3 sequence is CASSEQLGGELFF. DNA of the CDR3: TGCGCCAGCAGTGAGCAGCTTGGCGGGGAGCTGTTTTTT.